What follows are 28 T cell receptor beta chains derived from one specimen sequenced in a study of T cell repertoires in cytomegalovirus infection. TCRdb independently ran MiXCR on the reads; one entry per CDR3 protein. This sample yields roughly 990,000 distinct CDR3 sequences, of which about 33% are seen a single time; roughly 13% belongs to the top ten. The antigens for these receptors are not known. The sequences come from cultured CD8+ T cells from PBMCs, collected from culture after CMV antigen stimulation. The receptor source for this set is a human donor in good health (CMV status not recorded). Some clones in this sample may be carry-over from other donors' samples.

This clonotype was counted a few times. The chain uses TRBV19 and TRBJ2-1; D is ambiguous. CDR1 is LNHDA, CDR2 SQIVND, per germline (reference sequence). The V gene lost 6 bases and the J gene lost 1 base, with 10 bases spanning the gap. This CDR3 has 14 residues. In DNA form, the CDR3 reads TGTGCCAGTAGCAACCCTGAATCCTACAATGAGCAGTTCTTC. Protein sequence: CASSNPESYNEQFF.

This clonotype was observed a few times. V and J are TRBV7-9 and TRBJ2-6, with D uncertain. The CDR3 is 15 residues long. Germline CDR1 reads SEHNR; CDR2 reads FQNEAQ (reference sequence). Deletions cut 4 bases from V and 2 bases from J, with 9 bases between. CDR3 sequence (DNA): TGTGCCAGCAGCTCCGGGCAGGCTGGGGCCAACGTCCTGACTTTC. Translated: CASSSGQAGANVLTF.

This clonotype was counted a few times. The chain joins TRBV27 to TRBJ2-1, with unresolved D. Trimming took off 3 bases at V and 5 bases at J, with 8 bases between the two ends. CDR3 length: 13 amino acids. The germline CDR1 and CDR2 sequences are MNHEY and SMNVEV (reference sequence). The chain's CDR3 is CASSLSRNNEQFF. CDR3 nucleotides: TGTGCCAGCAGTTTGAGTCGGAACAATGAGCAGTTCTTC.

In nucleotides, the CDR3 is TGTGCCAGCAGTCTCGGGACAGGGTCTCAAGGCTACACCTTC. Translation: CASSLGTGSQGYTF. The chain joins TRBV27 to TRBJ1-2; TRBD1 agrees at 9 bases. The CDR3 is 14 amino acids. The ends lost 5 bases at V and 8 bases at J; junction bases unmatched: 9. Germline V CDR1 and CDR2: MNHEY, SMNVEV (reference sequence).

The chain uses TRBV6-5 and TRBJ1-6; maybe TRBD1 (6 bases). V was clipped by 6 bases and J by 13 bases, with 22 bases between them. This CDR3 is built from 15 residues. The germline V gene has CDR1 MNHEY and CDR2 SVGAGI. CDR3 DNA: TGTGCCAGCAGCAACTTAGGGGGTAGCCAGGGGCCCCTCCACTTT. Translation: CASSNLGGSQGPLHF.

The sample holds a few counts of this clonotype. The chain employs TRBV29-1 and TRBJ1-2, with D tentatively TRBD1 (6 bases). Germline loops: CDR1 SQVTM, CDR2 ANQGSEA. V dropped 4 bases and J dropped 6 bases, with 9 bases sitting between them. The CDR3 length is 11 residues. CDR3 coding DNA: TGCAGCGTTGCGGACAGAGATGGCTACACCTTC. Protein: CSVADRDGYTF.

The sample holds a few counts of this clonotype. The V gene is TRBV7-3, the J gene TRBJ2-1, with 11 nucleotides matching TRBD2. Trimming removed 5 bases from V and 2 bases from J; junction bases left unmatched: 11. The CDR3 spans 18 residues. In germline, CDR1 is SGHTA, CDR2 FQGTGA. This CDR3 is CASSPGLAGYDTYNEQFF. CDR3 coding DNA: TGTGCCAGCAGCCCCGGACTAGCGGGTTACGATACCTACAATGAGCAGTTCTTC.

This chain joins TRBV28 and TRBJ2-5, with D uncertain. Germline V CDR1 and CDR2: MDHEN, SYDVKM. The V end was cut by 1 base, the J end by 0 bases, with 6 bases between. The CDR3 runs to 14 residues. The CDR3 nucleotides read TGTGCCAGCAGTTTATATGAGAACCAAGAGACCCAGTACTTC. Encoded protein: CASSLYENQETQYF.

V gene TRBV7-9 combines with J gene TRBJ2-1; D is perhaps TRBD1 (6 bases). V was pared by 10 bases and J by 10 bases, with 17 bases between. This CDR3 comprises 12 residues. Germline V gene data show CDR1 as SEHNR and CDR2 as FQNEAQ (reference sequence). The CDR3 spells CAIKDSSYEQFF. The CDR3 DNA reads as TGTGCCATCAAGGACAGTTCCTACGAGCAGTTCTTC.

At least ten counts were recorded for this clonotype. This chain connects TRBV12-3 or TRBV12-4 to TRBJ2-1; 8 bases agree with TRBD2. This CDR3 region has 14 residues. J lost 9 bases, V lost 5 bases, and 9 bases had no gene match. CDR3 region: CASSPRAGGVEQFF. Here the CDR3 DNA reads TGTGCCAGCAGTCCCCGGGCCGGGGGGGTTGAGCAGTTCTTC.

This chain connects TRBV27 to TRBJ1-1; tentatively, D is TRBD1 (5 bases). Trimming pared 3 bases from V and 3 bases from J, leaving 8 bases between. Per germline, CDR1 MNHEY and CDR2 SMNVEV (reference sequence). The CDR3 spans 13 residues. CDR3 protein: CASSFTGHTEAFF. The DNA of the CDR3 is TGTGCCAGCAGTTTCACAGGCCACACTGAAGCTTTCTTT.

CDR3 in DNA: TGCGCCAGCAGTGAAGGCTACCGCACAGATACGCAGTATTTT. Encoded protein: CASSEGYRTDTQYF. This chain uses TRBV10-2 with TRBJ2-3, with D unresolved. This CDR3 is 14 amino acids long. Trimming removed 3 bases at V and 1 base at J, with 8 bases between. CDR1 is WSHSY and CDR2 is SAAADI in the germline V gene.

The chain links TRBV27 to TRBJ2-1; unclear D gene. This CDR3 spans 11 amino acids. With 5 bases removed from V and 9 bases from J, the gap between germline ends came to 8 bases. Germline V CDR1 and CDR2: MNHEY, SMNVEV (reference sequence). CDR3 bases: TGTGCCAGCAGTCCCCGATCTGAGCAGTTCTTC. Translated: CASSPRSEQFF.

This sequence joins TRBV7-8 and TRBJ1-1; D gene ambiguous. Germline CDR1 is SGHVS and CDR2 is FQNEAQ. The germline V and J ends were trimmed by 3 bases and 0 bases, with 20 bases remaining between them. The CDR3 is 18 residues long. Here the CDR3 reads CASSFRAPQDYMNTEAFF. DNA of the CDR3: TGTGCCAGCAGCTTTAGGGCCCCCCAGGACTACATGAACACTGAAGCTTTCTTT.

Ten or more counts support this clonotype. The chain links TRBV7-8 to TRBJ2-7; possibly TRBD2 for D (5 bases). The germline gives CDR1 SGHVS, CDR2 FQNEAQ. This CDR3 region has 17 residues. V shed 2 bases and J shed 0 bases, with 17 bases lying between them. CDR3: CASSLPAASGSSYEQYV. CDR3 nucleotides: TGTGCCAGCAGCTTACCCGCGGCCTCTGGGAGCTCCTACGAGCAGTACGTC.

The chain is built from TRBV3-1 and TRBJ1-5; D unclear. Germline V gene sequence: CDR1 LGHDT, CDR2 YNNKEL (reference sequence). With 0 bases removed from V and 4 bases from J, the gap between germline ends came to 7 bases. The CDR3 spans 14 residues. The CDR3 nucleotides read TGTGCCAGCAGCCAAGAAAGGGTGAATCAGCCCCAGCATTTT. This codes for CASSQERVNQPQHF.

This clonotype was picked up a small number of times. The V and J genes are TRBV12-3 or TRBV12-4 and TRBJ1-5, with D possibly matching TRBD1 (5 bases). The CDR3 runs 13 residues. V was pared by 4 bases and J by 5 bases, with 9 bases between. CDR3 nucleotides: TGTGCCAGCAGTTCGGGGCGGCATCAGCCCCAGCATTTT. This codes for CASSSGRHQPQHF.

The chain employs TRBV15 and TRBJ2-5, with 9 nucleotides matching TRBD1. Germline assignment: CDR1 LNHNV and CDR2 YYDKDF (reference sequence). After removal of 4 bases from V and 5 bases from J, the junction contained 8 bases not matched to a gene. This CDR3 comprises 15 residues. The CDR3 protein is CATSNPGQGSETQYF. The CDR3 bases are TGTGCCACCAGCAACCCGGGACAGGGTAGCGAGACCCAGTACTTC.

The chain employs TRBV9 and TRBJ1-6, with D maybe TRBD1 (5 bases). Germline CDR1 reads SGDLS; CDR2 reads YYNGEE. Trimming removed 4 bases at V and 8 bases at J, with 7 bases between. This CDR3 contains 12 residues. CDR3 region: CASSPRDSPLHF. CDR3 nucleotide sequence: TGTGCCAGCAGCCCCAGGGATTCACCCCTCCACTTT.

This clonotype was detected ten times or more. The chain uses TRBV4-3 and TRBJ2-1, with 8 bases fitting TRBD2. From germline, CDR1 is LGHNA and CDR2 YSLEER. With 0 bases clipped from V and 0 bases from J, the junction kept 1 base outside the gene matches. The CDR3 extends over 16 amino acids. The CDR3 loop is CASSQDAGGSYNEQFF. The DNA of the CDR3 is TGCGCCAGCAGCCAAGACGCGGGGGGCTCCTACAATGAGCAGTTCTTC.

This clonotype has a count of ten or more. This sequence joins TRBV12-3 or TRBV12-4 and TRBJ1-2; D unresolved. The V end lost 1 base, the J end lost 4 bases, and 7 bases lay between the germline ends. The CDR3 runs to 13 residues. The DNA for the CDR3 is TGTGCCAGCAGTTTAGGACCCCTCTATGGCTACACCTTC. Translation: CASSLGPLYGYTF.

The V and J genes are TRBV4-1 and TRBJ2-2, with a possible D match to TRBD1 (6 bases). With 1 base removed from V and 1 base from J, the gap between germline ends came to 16 bases. Germline loops: CDR1 MGHRA, CDR2 YSYEKL. This CDR3 comprises 18 residues. The CDR3 spells CASSQVSGVIWNTGELFF. The DNA of the CDR3 is TGCGCCAGCAGCCAAGTATCAGGGGTAATCTGGAACACCGGGGAGCTGTTTTTT.

V usage is TRBV6-5 and J usage is TRBJ1-4; D remains ambiguous. Trimming left V 2 bases short and J 8 bases short, with 15 bases between. The CDR3 has 15 amino acids. From germline, CDR1 is MNHEY and CDR2 SVGAGI. CDR3 DNA: TGTGCCAGCAGTTACGTCGGCACGCCGAGGGAAAAACTGTTTTTT. The encoded protein is CASSYVGTPREKLFF.

This clonotype appeared many times. This chain links TRBV7-2 with TRBJ2-3; 7 bases map to TRBD2. The J segment lost 6 bases and the V segment lost 1 base, leaving 7 bases of the junction unmatched. This CDR3 is 15 amino acids long. Per germline, CDR1 SGHTA and CDR2 FQGNSA. The chain's CDR3 is CASSLGGLIKDTQYF. The DNA for the CDR3 is TGTGCCAGCAGCTTAGGGGGACTAATAAAGGATACGCAGTATTTT.

This clonotype turned up a few times. This chain connects TRBV7-6 to TRBJ2-1; no reliable D call. The germline V and J ends were trimmed by 0 bases and 4 bases, with 19 bases remaining between them. The germline CDR1 and CDR2 sequences are SGHVS and FNYEAQ. The CDR3 totals 18 residues. The CDR3 DNA sequence: TGTGCCAGCAGCTTAGCCCCATCGCTTAGAGGACCTTACAATGAGCAGTTCTTC. Translated, it gives CASSLAPSLRGPYNEQFF.

In its sample, this clonotype was seen once. The chain recombines TRBV7-6 with TRBJ1-2; D is unclear. The CDR3 runs 14 residues. CDR1 and CDR2 (germline): SGHVS, FNYEAQ. Trimming pared 1 base from V and 6 bases from J, leaving 12 bases between. CDR3: CASSLEGTAHGYTF. The CDR3, as DNA: TGTGCCAGCAGCTTAGAGGGTACAGCTCATGGCTACACCTTC.

This chain connects TRBV24-1 to TRBJ2-1; no reliable D call. The length of the CDR3 is 15 residues. Germline V gene sequence: CDR1 KGHDR, CDR2 SFDVKD. With 6 bases removed from V and 4 bases from J, the gap between germline ends came to 15 bases. The CDR3 is CATSLEAVEYNEQFF. The CDR3 coding sequence is TGTGCCACCAGTCTAGAGGCAGTGGAATACAATGAGCAGTTCTTC.

This clonotype was found a few times. V gene TRBV6-5 combines with J gene TRBJ2-2, with 7 bases identical to TRBD1. V lost 0 bases to trimming and J lost 5 bases; unmatched junction nucleotides: 9. The CDR3 is made up of 17 amino acids. CDR1 is MNHEY and CDR2 is SVGAGI in the germline V gene. The CDR3 DNA reads TGTGCCAGCAGTTACTCCGGAGACAGGGCTGTGACCGGGGAGCTGTTTTTT. This gives the protein CASSYSGDRAVTGELFF.